This T cell receptor beta chain derives from a study of CD8+CD57+ T cells in acquired aplastic anemia. For the study at large: Sorted CD4+ and CD8+ cells yielded about 3.1 ug of DNA on average. For CD4+ cells, healthy donors had an average of approximately 10 million reads. Findings and limits, study-wide: CD8+ Simpson's diversity in patients was not significantly different from that in controls. Patients and controls shared some 30 CD8+ CDR3 sequences, highly expressed in patients.

Genomic DNA, the template, was used for profiling of the TCR beta VDJ and CDR3. Via MiXCR, TCRdb re-called the reads, giving one row per CDR3 protein. Of 100,000 to 130,000 distinct CDR3 sequences in the sample, 51% were seen once. With respect to this clonotype: Its antigen is unidentified.

The clonotype comes from a human donor in good health, serving as a control. Sequences were obtained from sorted CD4+, CD8+, or CD8+CD57+ T cells (not recorded which) from PBMCs.

The CDR3 is CASSRSRGLGSYNEQFF. The CDR3 bases are TGTGCCAGCAGCCGATCCAGGGGGCTTGGGTCCTACAATGAGCAGTTCTTC. The chain carries TRBV18 and TRBJ2-1; 8 bases match TRBD1. Per the germline V gene, CDR1 is KGHSH and CDR2 is LQKENI. With 8 bases clipped from V and 1 base from J, the junction kept 13 bases outside the gene matches. This CDR3 comprises 17 residues.